The TCR beta chain described here comes from a study of blood T cell repertoires in COVID-19 (dated by TCRdb to 2018 to 2020). About the full investigation: Collaborator samples came from the United States, Italy and Spain and covered acute and convalescent phases of COVID-19. The repertoires were made available in a free public database intended to serve as a resource for research on the immune response to SARS-CoV-2. Nearly every sample came with metadata listing a de-identified subject ID, COVID-19 status, age in years and sex. The dataset comprised deeply sampled blood TCRbeta repertoires from subjects exposed to, actively infected with, or recovered from COVID-19. The material from the prospective study consisted of cDNA or gDNA derived from T cells, B-cell-depleted T cells, or PBMCs. Samples were obtained from the ongoing ImmuneRACE study (first 160 participants) and from about 1,300 subjects provided by 6 global collaborators. Where available, HLA class I and class II types were taken from metadata supplied by the sample provider and were not determined by assay-based typing. Broader findings and caveats from the paper: Clinical and demographic metadata were provided uncurated, with the amount varying by source and participant.

Turning to this clone: There is no known antigen for this receptor. One base away there is no much larger clone; base qualities are not given.

The immunoSEQ Assay, a bias-controlled multiplex PCR, was used to amplify TCRbeta CDR3 regions from genomic DNA. For the original study's pipeline: Nucleated cell counts per sample were estimated from amplification of reference gene primers within the assay. To quantify the absolute abundance of each unique TCRbeta CDR3 rearrangement, sequence reads were collapsed and filtered. For each sample, productive Simpson clonality was calculated by taking the square root of Simpson's diversity index across productive rearrangements. TCRdb retrieved this table from immuneACCESS and kept in-frame rearrangements only. Not all clones are present; in checked studies, unresolved V genes account for under half, and no reason is known for the remainder. From that table come the V and J calls and clone size; the DNA was used to work out D and trimming. This sample is represented by some 120,000 clones; roughly 87% of them were singletons. The top ten clonotypes cover over 20% of the sample.

Collaborating institutions collected whole blood in K2EDTA tubes following their own protocols. Collaborator samples were shipped for TCRbeta analysis as frozen whole blood, isolated PBMCs, or DNA extracted from either sample type. Counted from cysteine to phenylalanine, this CDR3 has 16 amino acids. Just CDR3 DNA is preserved here, 48 bases in frame from base 1. Per the germline V gene, SGHDT is the CDR1 and YYEEEE is the CDR2. V is reduced by 0 bases and J by 3 bases, leaving a spacing of 15 bases between them. Sequencing was performed on peripheral blood. The receptor comes from a woman aged 80 or over with acute or convalescent COVID-19. Recombination connected TRBV5-6 to TRBJ1-2, with TRBD1 tentatively as D gene (6 bases match). The DNA sequence reads TGTGCCAGCAGCTTGGTTCGGGGTTCAGGGGACTATGGCTACACCTTC. Translated, it reads CASSLVRGSGDYGYTF.